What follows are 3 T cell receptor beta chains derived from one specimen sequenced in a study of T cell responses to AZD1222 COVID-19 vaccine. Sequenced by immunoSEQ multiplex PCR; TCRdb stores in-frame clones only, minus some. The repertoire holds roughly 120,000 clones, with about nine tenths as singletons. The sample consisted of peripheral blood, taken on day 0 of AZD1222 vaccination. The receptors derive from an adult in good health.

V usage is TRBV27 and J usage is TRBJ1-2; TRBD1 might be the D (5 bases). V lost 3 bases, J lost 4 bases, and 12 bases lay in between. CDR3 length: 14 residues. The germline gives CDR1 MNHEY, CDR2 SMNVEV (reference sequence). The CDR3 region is CASSLIGAPYGYTF. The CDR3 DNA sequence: TGTGCCAGCAGTTTGATCGGGGCTCCCTATGGCTACACCTTC.

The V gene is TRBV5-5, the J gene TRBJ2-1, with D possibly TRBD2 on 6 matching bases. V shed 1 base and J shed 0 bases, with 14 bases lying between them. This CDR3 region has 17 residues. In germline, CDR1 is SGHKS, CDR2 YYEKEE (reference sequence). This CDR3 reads CASSLSWGAGSYNEQFF. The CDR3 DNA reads TGTGCCAGCAGCTTGAGTTGGGGAGCGGGCTCCTACAATGAGCAGTTCTTC.

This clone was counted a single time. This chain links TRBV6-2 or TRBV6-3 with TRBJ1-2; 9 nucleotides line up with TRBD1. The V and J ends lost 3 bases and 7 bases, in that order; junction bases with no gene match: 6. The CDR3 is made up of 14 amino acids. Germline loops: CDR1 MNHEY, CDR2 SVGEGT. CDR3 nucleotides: TGTGCCAGCAGTTATGCCACAGGGGGCGTTGGCTACACCTTC. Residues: CASSYATGGVGYTF.